What follows are 20 T cell receptor beta chains derived from one specimen sequenced in a study of molecular identifiers for immune sequencing clone quantification. TCRdb fed the PCR reads into MiXCR, producing one record per CDR3 protein. Of approximately 500,000 distinct CDR3 sequences listed, around 23% are singletons. Sequences were obtained from naive CD8+ T cells from blood, with Jurkat cell RNA spiked in. The subset denotes: FACS-sorted CD8+CD4-CCR7+CD45RA+ naive T cells. The receptors shown here come from a human donor in good health. Some libraries in this study had Jurkat cell RNA spiked in.

As to this clonotype: A much larger clone differs from this one at a single base, so this may be a read error. V and J are TRBV29-1 and TRBJ2-5, with a possible D match to TRBD2 (6 bases). The CDR3 totals 15 residues. V lost 2 bases and J lost 1, with 14 bases in between. Germline V lookup: CDR1 SQVTM, CDR2 ANQGSEA. CDR3 residues: CSVEPGSPPQETQYF. The CDR3 bases are TGCAGCGTTGAACCCGGGAGTCCCCCCCAAGAGACCCAGTACTTC.

This chain connects TRBV6-5 to TRBJ2-2; no reliable D call. Between the trimmed V and J ends, which lost 5 bases and 5 bases, there was a span of 12 bases. This CDR3 region has 14 residues. Per germline, CDR1 MNHEY and CDR2 SVGAGI. The CDR3 DNA reads as TGTGCCAGCAGTCAGGCGATCCATACCGGGGAGCTGTTTTTT. Its protein product is CASSQAIHTGELFF.

A remark on this clonotype: A single base separates this from a much larger clone, so it may be a read error. V usage is TRBV28 and J usage is TRBJ2-7; no reliable D call. This CDR3 region has 14 residues. Germline-derived CDR1 and CDR2 are MDHEN and SYDVKM. The CDR3 here is CASSLGLRPYDQYF. In DNA, the CDR3 is TGTGCCAGCAGTTTAGGGCTGCGACCCTACGATCAGTACTTC. Supplemented by reference TRBV28 and TRBJ2-7, the full variable domain reads DVKVTQSSRYLVKRTGEKVFLECVQDMDHENMFWYRQDPGLGLRLIYFSYDVKMKEKGDIPEGYSVSREKKERFSLILESASTNQTSMYLCASSLGLRPYDQYFGPGTRLTVT.

This clonotype was observed once. The rearrangement joins TRBV3-1 to TRBJ1-6, with TRBD1 matching over 7 bases. Looked up from germline, CDR1 is LGHDT and CDR2 is YNNKEL (reference sequence). This CDR3 is built from 15 residues. Trimming took 0 bases from V and 7 from J; bases not matched to a gene: 3. As DNA, the CDR3 is TGTGCCAGCAGCCAAGACCCAGGGGGGAATTCACCCCTCCACTTT. Protein product: CASSQDPGGNSPLHF.

This clonotype occurred many times. The chain has TRBV6-1 and TRBJ2-7; tentatively, D is TRBD1 or TRBD2 (5 bases each). CDR3 length equals 12 residues. V shed 7 bases and J shed 4 bases, with 11 bases lying between them. The germline V gene has CDR1 MNHNS and CDR2 SASEGT. As DNA, the CDR3 is TGTGCCAGCATGGAGGCAGGGTACGAGCAGTACTTC. Its translation is CASMEAGYEQYF.

This clonotype appeared many times. V gene TRBV29-1 combines with J gene TRBJ2-3; D gene uncertain. Germline loops: CDR1 SQVTM, CDR2 ANQGSEA. The CDR3 covers 13 residues. The ends were cut back, 3 bases at V and 2 bases at J, with 9 bases in the middle. The DNA for the CDR3 is TGCAGCGTTGAGGGTTTAAACACAGATACGCAGTATTTT. Translated, it gives CSVEGLNTDTQYF.

Regarding this clonotype: Being one base from a much bigger clone, this may be a read error. V is TRBV28 and J is TRBJ1-1; D is ambiguous. Trimming took 7 bases from V and 5 from J, leaving 11 bases between them. The CDR3 totals 12 residues. From germline, CDR1 is MDHEN and CDR2 SYDVKM. CDR3 sequence: CASTFSKTEAFF. The CDR3 DNA is TGTGCCAGCACCTTCTCCAAAACTGAAGCTTTCTTT.

As concerns this clonotype: The conserved phenylalanine or tryptophan normally closing the CDR3 is absent here, so this likely arose from a read error. The chain links TRBV19 to TRBJ2-2; D call uncertain. Looked up from germline, CDR1 is LNHDA and CDR2 is SQIVND (reference sequence). Trimming shortened V by 3 bases and J by 0 bases, and 5 bases separated the two germline ends. This CDR3 region has 14 residues. The CDR3 nucleotides read TGTGCCAGTAGTATGGCCCCGAACACCGGGGAGCTGTTTTCT. Protein sequence: CASSMAPNTGELFS.

The chain links TRBV12-3 or TRBV12-4 to TRBJ2-5; the match to TRBD1 covers 8 bases. V gave up 5 bases and J gave up 5 bases; unmatched junction bases: 4. CDR3 length: 13 residues. DNA of the CDR3: TGTGCCAGCAGTGCGACAGGGGAGGAGACCCAGTACTTC. Translated: CASSATGEETQYF.

This clonotype appeared many times. This chain connects TRBV29-1 to TRBJ2-1; 8 nucleotides match TRBD2. Per the germline V gene, CDR1 is SQVTM and CDR2 is ANQGSEA. Unmatched junction bases numbered 8, after V lost 4 bases and J lost 6 bases. CDR3 length equals 14 residues. Here the CDR3 DNA reads TGCAGCGTTGGACAATTCGGACTAGCCAATGAGCAGTTCTTC. It is translated as CSVGQFGLANEQFF.

Many counts were recorded for this clonotype. This chain links TRBV12-3 or TRBV12-4 with TRBJ1-5; D not certain. V gave up 5 bases and J gave up 4 bases, with 12 bases separating them. The CDR3 extends over 14 amino acids. The CDR3 nucleotides read TGTGCCAGCAGTGTGGGCCCCGGAAATCAGCCCCAGCATTTT. Its translation: CASSVGPGNQPQHF.

This clonotype was recorded many times. CDR3 in amino acids: CASSVAPAGTGVTDTQYF. CDR3 in DNA: TGTGCCAGCAGCGTCGCCCCCGCCGGGACAGGGGTTACAGATACGCAGTATTTT. The V and J genes are TRBV9 and TRBJ2-3; 10 bases fit TRBD1. V gave up 2 bases and J gave up 3 bases; unmatched junction bases: 12. The CDR3 runs to 18 residues. CDR1 and CDR2 from the germline V gene are SGDLS and YYNGEE. Looking up the rest from reference TRBV9 and TRBJ2-3 gives the full variable domain: DSGVTQTPKHLITATGQRVTLRCSPRSGDLSVYWYQQSLDQGLQFLIQYYNGEERAKGNILERFSAQQFPDLHSELNLSSLELGDSALYFCASSVAPAGTGVTDTQYFGPGTRLTVL.

The chain links TRBV19 to TRBJ2-5; D may be TRBD1 (5 bases). Trimming cost V 5 bases and J 1 base, with 8 bases left between them. Germline V gene sequence: CDR1 LNHDA, CDR2 SQIVND (reference sequence). The length of the CDR3 is 13 residues. The CDR3 loop is CASSGAIQETQYF. For the CDR3, the DNA is TGTGCCAGTAGTGGGGCGATCCAAGAGACCCAGTACTTC.

V is TRBV30 and J is TRBJ2-1; D is possibly TRBD2 (5 bases). CDR3 length: 13 residues. Per the germline V gene, CDR1 is GTSNPN and CDR2 is SVGIG (reference sequence). Trimming pared 0 bases from V and 10 bases from J, leaving 13 bases between. CDR3 in DNA: TGTGCCTGGAGTGTGGTGGCTGGGAGCGAGCAGTTCTTC. It yields the protein CAWSVVAGSEQFF.

This clonotype showed up many times. V usage is TRBV28 and J usage is TRBJ1-5; D might be TRBD1 (6 bases). The V and J ends lost 7 bases and 6 bases respectively, with 16 bases between them. There are 14 residues in the CDR3. Germline V lookup: CDR1 MDHEN, CDR2 SYDVKM. The CDR3, as DNA: TGTGCCAGCAAGGACTCAGGGGCCCTTCAGCCCCAGCATTTT. This codes for CASKDSGALQPQHF.

The CDR3 bases are TGCAGTGCTAGTCCGGGATTTATGGCGAGCCTAGCCAAAAACATTCAGTACTTC. This sequence encodes CSASPGFMASLAKNIQYF. This sequence joins TRBV20-1 and TRBJ2-4; a possible D gene is TRBD2 (5 bases). CDR1 and CDR2 from the germline V gene are DFQATT and SNEGSKA (reference sequence). V was clipped by 3 bases and J by 0 bases, with 21 bases between them. The CDR3 has 18 residues.

About this clonotype: A clone one base away is much larger, so this may be a read error. DNA for the CDR3: TGTGCCAGCAGTTTAAGATCTAGGGGGCTGTACGGGCAGTACTTC. Its translation: CASSLRSRGLYGQYF. The J gene is TRBJ2-7, the V gene TRBV28; 7 bases match TRBD1. Germline lookup yields CDR1 MDHEN and CDR2 SYDVKM. This CDR3 is built from 15 residues.

The rearrangement uses TRBV28 and TRBJ2-7; TRBD1 agrees at 7 bases. The CDR3 is made up of 14 amino acids. The trim removed 5 bases at V and 2 bases at J, leaving 6 bases unmatched. Germline V CDR1 and CDR2: MDHEN, SYDVKM. The CDR3 nucleotides are TGTGCCAGCAGTGACCTAGACAGGGCCTACGAGCAGTACTTC. Protein product: CASSDLDRAYEQYF.

With respect to this clonotype: This may be a read error: a much more frequent sequence differs by one nucleotide. This chain uses TRBV12-3 or TRBV12-4 with TRBJ1-1; D not certain. With 5 bases removed from V and 7 bases from J, the gap between germline ends came to 11 bases. This CDR3 is built from 12 residues. Here the CDR3 reads CASSLEYDEAFF. CDR3 DNA: TGTGCCAGCAGTCTCGAGTACGATGAAGCTTTCTTT.

This clonotype has a count of ten or more. The chain carries TRBV5-6 and TRBJ1-5, with D possibly being TRBD1 (5 bases). CDR1 SGHDT and CDR2 YYEEEE come from the germline V gene. The CDR3 is made up of 13 amino acids. Trimming took off 3 bases at V and 6 bases at J, with 10 bases between the two ends. The CDR3, as DNA: TGTGCCAGCAGCTCCGGGGGGAGTCAGCCCCAGCATTTT. Translation gives CASSSGGSQPQHF.